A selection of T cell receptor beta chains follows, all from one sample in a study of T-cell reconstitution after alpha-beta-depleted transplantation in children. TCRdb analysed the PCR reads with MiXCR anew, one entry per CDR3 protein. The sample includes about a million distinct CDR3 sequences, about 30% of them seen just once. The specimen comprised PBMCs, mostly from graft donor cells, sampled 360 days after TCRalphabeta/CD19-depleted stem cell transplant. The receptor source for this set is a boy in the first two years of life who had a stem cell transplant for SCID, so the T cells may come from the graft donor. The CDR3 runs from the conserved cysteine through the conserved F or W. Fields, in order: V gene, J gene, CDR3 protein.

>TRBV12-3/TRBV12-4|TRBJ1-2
CASSLAPGTGLPNYGYTF
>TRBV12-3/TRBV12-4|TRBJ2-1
CASSPIAVSSYNEQFF
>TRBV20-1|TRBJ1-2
CSASDGTGSLNGYTF
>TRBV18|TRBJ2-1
CASSWLNNEQFF
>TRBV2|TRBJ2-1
CASSERGGIAGDNEQFF
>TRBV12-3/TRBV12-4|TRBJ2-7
CASSLGETRMSSYEQYF
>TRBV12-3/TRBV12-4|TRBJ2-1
CASTLRQGTYNEQFF
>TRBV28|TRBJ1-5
CASSTHLSNQPQHF
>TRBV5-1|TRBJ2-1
CASSTGRLLSYNEQFF
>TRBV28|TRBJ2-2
CASNPSQGKSSTGELFF
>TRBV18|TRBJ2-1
CASSPARDRPVRFF
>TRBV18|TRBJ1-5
CASSPIPQNQPQHF
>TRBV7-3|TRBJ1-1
CASSFFTVDNTEAFF
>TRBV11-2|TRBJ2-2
CASSWGFNTGELFF
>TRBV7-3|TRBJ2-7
CASSPGTGGEQYF
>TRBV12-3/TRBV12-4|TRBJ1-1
CASTDGGYRGRRNTEAFF
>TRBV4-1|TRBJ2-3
CASSQDTRFTDTQYF
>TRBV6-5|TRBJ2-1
CASSYSMGRGNEQFF
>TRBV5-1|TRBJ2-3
CASRRGIPDTQYF
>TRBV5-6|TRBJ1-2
CASSLASDRGLYGYTF
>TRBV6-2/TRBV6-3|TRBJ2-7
CASSPGQEYEQYF
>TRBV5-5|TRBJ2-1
CASSLGTGIGNEQFF
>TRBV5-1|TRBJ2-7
CASSLDREDEQYF
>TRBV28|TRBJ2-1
CASTLQPYEGHNEQFF
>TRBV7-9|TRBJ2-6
CASSLFSGANVLTF
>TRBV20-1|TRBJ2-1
CSASQAGQGVDEQFF
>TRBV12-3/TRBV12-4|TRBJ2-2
CASGWDGREANTGELFF
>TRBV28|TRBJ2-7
CASSPWRGASSYEQYF
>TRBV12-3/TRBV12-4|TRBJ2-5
CASVITGKETQYF
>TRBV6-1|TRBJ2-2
CASKGQGAGELFF
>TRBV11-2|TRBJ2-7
CASRGDRSYEQYF
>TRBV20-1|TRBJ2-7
CSARVQGEKSYEQYF
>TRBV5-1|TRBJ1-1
CASSLAPGTNTEAFF
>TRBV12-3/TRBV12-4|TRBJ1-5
CASSIGAVGNQPQHF
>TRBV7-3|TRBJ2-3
CASSPSGGVQDTQYF
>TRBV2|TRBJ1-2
CASRILTGTPPANYGYTF
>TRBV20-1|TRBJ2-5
CSARKRGGQETQYF
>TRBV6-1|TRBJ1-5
CASSAGQGRNQPQHF
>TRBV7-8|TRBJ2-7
CASSQTSGEQYF
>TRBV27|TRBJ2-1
CASIGVGEQFF
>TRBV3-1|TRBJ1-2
CASSEIDRAGGYTF
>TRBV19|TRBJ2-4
CASSPSSFLAKNIQYF
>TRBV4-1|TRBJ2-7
CASSQSPGTGDAEQYF
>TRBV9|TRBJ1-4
CASSPGLGRNEKLFF
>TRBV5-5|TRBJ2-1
CASSPTPDSFNEQFF
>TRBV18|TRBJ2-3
CASSPLGGIVRTVTDTQYF
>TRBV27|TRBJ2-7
CASSSGPKPHEQYF
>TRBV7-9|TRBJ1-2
CASSLRQNPHYGYTF
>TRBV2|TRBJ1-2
CASSLYSGQDYGYTF
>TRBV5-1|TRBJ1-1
CASSLGLQNTEAFF